Presented here are 24 T cell receptor beta chains from one specimen sequenced in a study of Graves' ophthalmopathy and Graves' hyperthyroidism. RNA served as the template for amplifying TCR beta CDR3 regions. First-round RT-PCR with HTBI primers preceded a second-round multiplex PCR. TCRdb recomputed calls from the multiplex PCR reads with MiXCR, one row per CDR3 protein. This table has approximately 330,000 distinct CDR3 sequences, about a sixth appearing once. Sequenced sample: peripheral blood. These receptors all stem from an adult man with Graves' ophthalmopathy.

CDR3 nucleotide sequence: TGTGCCAGCAGCCCGATTCGGGACGGGGAGCTGTTTTTT. Its protein product is CASSPIRDGELFF. The chain employs TRBV7-2 and TRBJ2-2; tentatively, D is TRBD2 (5 bases). The CDR3 runs 13 residues. CDR1 SGHTA and CDR2 FQGNSA come from the germline V gene. V gave up 5 bases and J gave up 7 bases, with 11 bases separating them.

As to this clonotype: A much larger clone lies one base from this, so it may be a read error. The J gene is TRBJ2-7, the V gene TRBV25-1; D may be TRBD2 (5 bases). The CDR3 has 16 amino acids. Germline CDR1 MGHDK, CDR2 SYGVNS. Trimming removed 1 base at V and 3 bases at J, with 16 bases between. As DNA, the CDR3 is TGTGCCAGCAGTGAATTCGCCGGGGAGAGCTACTACGAGCAGTACTTC. This translates into CASSEFAGESYYEQYF.

The chain links TRBV6-4 to TRBJ1-5, with D possibly matching TRBD1 (6 bases). V dropped 6 bases and J dropped 0 bases, with 24 bases sitting between them. There are 19 residues in the CDR3. CDR1 and CDR2 from the germline V gene are MRHNA and SNTAGT. In DNA, the CDR3 is TGTGCCAGCAGGGATTCCACAGGGATGTATGGATATAGCAATCAGCCCCAGCATTTT. The encoded protein is CASRDSTGMYGYSNQPQHF.

This sequence joins TRBV12-3 or TRBV12-4 and TRBJ2-2, with 9 bases fitting TRBD2. With 5 bases clipped from V and 10 bases from J, the junction kept 11 bases outside the gene matches. CDR3 length equals 15 residues. DNA of the CDR3: TGTGCCAGCAGTGATAGCGGGAGTGGATTCGTGGAGCTGTTTTTT. Protein product: CASSDSGSGFVELFF.

In this sample, this clonotype turned up a few times. This chain connects TRBV5-1 to TRBJ2-7; D is unresolved. The germline V gene has CDR1 SGHRS and CDR2 YFSETQ. Trimming shortened V by 0 bases and J by 5 bases, and 15 bases separated the two germline ends. This CDR3 is built from 15 residues. The CDR3 spells CASSLDGAPTHEQYF. CDR3 DNA: TGCGCCAGCAGCTTGGACGGCGCCCCTACGCACGAGCAGTACTTC.

In the case of this clonotype: An end of the junction differs from the germline gene, which may be a read error. The chain uses TRBV2 and TRBJ2-7, with D maybe TRBD1 (5 bases). The CDR3 runs 13 residues. Germline lookup yields CDR1 SNHLY and CDR2 FYNNEI. The CDR3 is CAISVQESYEQSF. The CDR3 coding sequence is TGTGCCATTTCGGTACAGGAATCCTACGAGCAGTCCTTC.

CDR3 coding DNA: TGTGCCAGCAGCCCCGGGGGAAGCGGCTACACCTTC. Translating gives CASSPGGSGYTF. This chain links TRBV5-6 with TRBJ1-2, with D possibly matching TRBD1 (5 bases). Trimming left V 4 bases short and J 8 bases short, with 12 bases between. The CDR3 extends over 12 amino acids. CDR1 is SGHDT and CDR2 is YYEEEE in the germline V gene.

This clonotype was found many times. This chain links TRBV28 with TRBJ1-5; D is unresolved. With 3 bases removed from V and 0 bases from J, the gap between germline ends came to 9 bases. CDR1 and CDR2 from the germline V gene are MDHEN and SYDVKM. The CDR3 spans 15 residues. CDR3 sequence reads: CASSLAGYSNQPQHF. CDR3 coding DNA: TGTGCCAGCAGTTTGGCGGGGTATAGCAATCAGCCCCAGCATTTT.

This clonotype was counted between two and nine times. This may come from a read error, since a much larger clone is one base off. The chain has TRBV5-6 and TRBJ1-2; 11 nucleotides line up with TRBD1. Germline CDR1 SGHDT, CDR2 YYEEEE. V lost 4 bases and J lost 10; bases outside the gene matches: 9. This CDR3 contains 14 residues. The CDR3 DNA is TGTGCCAGCAGCCGGGGACAGGGGGTAAACGTCTACACCTTC. Translated, it gives CASSRGQGVNVYTF.

The chain recombines TRBV2 with TRBJ2-7; D ambiguous. The CDR3 sequence is 14 residues long. CDR1 SNHLY and CDR2 FYNNEI come from the germline V gene. The V end lost 5 bases, the J end lost 3 bases, and 14 bases lay between the germline ends. The DNA of the CDR3 is TGTGCCAGCAGTTCCCCGGAGTTCGACTACGAGCAGTACTTC. Its translation: CASSSPEFDYEQYF.

This clonotype appeared a few times. A read error may explain this, as a much larger clone is one base away. CDR3 protein: CSARGGLSGSELFF. Here the CDR3 DNA reads TGCAGTGCTAGAGGGGGACTGTCGGGATCTGAGCTGTTTTTT. The V gene is TRBV20-1, the J gene TRBJ2-2; TRBD2 is a possible D gene (6 bases). The V gene lost 1 base and the J gene lost 11 bases, with 17 bases spanning the gap. Germline V gene sequence: CDR1 DFQATT, CDR2 SNEGSKA (reference sequence). The CDR3 runs to 14 residues.

Ten or more counts support this clonotype. V is TRBV2 and J is TRBJ1-6; 7 bases are shared with TRBD1. After removal of 10 bases from V and 7 bases from J, the junction contained 7 bases not matched to a gene. Germline V CDR1 and CDR2: SNHLY, FYNNEI. The CDR3 contains 13 residues. This CDR3 is CATDRVVNSPLHF. The CDR3 region has the DNA TGTGCCACCGACAGGGTGGTAAATTCACCCCTCCACTTT.

This clonotype appeared many times. This chain joins TRBV30 and TRBJ2-7; D is possibly TRBD2 (5 bases). CDR1 is GTSNPN, CDR2 SVGIG, per germline (reference sequence). V dropped 3 bases and J dropped 0 bases, with 12 bases sitting between them. This CDR3 comprises 14 residues. The CDR3 loop reads CAWRETGSSYEQYF. The CDR3 nucleotides read TGTGCCTGGAGGGAGACTGGGAGCTCCTACGAGCAGTACTTC.

This clonotype was recorded many times. The CDR3 region is CASRTGNTIYF. CDR3 sequence (DNA): TGTGCCAGCAGGACAGGAAACACCATATATTTT. The rearrangement joins TRBV6-5 to TRBJ1-3; D remains unclear. Trimming shortened V by 6 bases and J by 4 bases, and 4 bases separated the two germline ends. CDR1 is MNHEY and CDR2 is SVGAGI in the germline V gene. The CDR3 sequence is 11 residues long.

This clonotype was recorded many times. The chain employs TRBV20-1 and TRBJ2-7, with D perhaps TRBD1 (6 bases). The CDR3 has 13 amino acids. Germline CDR1 reads DFQATT; CDR2 reads SNEGSKA (reference sequence). The V end lost 3 bases, the J end lost 4 bases, and 13 bases lay between the germline ends. The CDR3 is CSASPGASYEQYF. In DNA, the CDR3 is TGCAGTGCTAGTCCAGGGGCGTCTTACGAGCAGTACTTC.

This clonotype was counted between two and nine times. This chain connects TRBV5-8 to TRBJ2-7; D is unresolved. Germline CDR1 and CDR2: SGHTS and YDEGEE. The CDR3 consists of 10 residues. Between the trimmed V and J ends, which lost 4 bases and 6 bases, there was a span of 5 bases. The CDR3 sequence: CASSPLEQYF. For the CDR3, the DNA is TGTGCCAGCAGCCCCCTCGAGCAGTACTTC.

Many counts were recorded for this clonotype. The rearrangement joins TRBV11-3 to TRBJ1-2, with D possibly matching TRBD1 (5 bases). The V and J ends lost 1 base and 4 bases respectively, with 16 bases between them. The CDR3 has 16 residues. Germline V gene data show CDR1 as SGHNT and CDR2 as YENEEA. The CDR3 region has the DNA TGTGCCAGCAGCTTAGTGGGTACCGGGGCAACCTATGGCTACACCTTC. Translated: CASSLVGTGATYGYTF.

This sequence joins TRBV12-5 and TRBJ2-2; tentatively, D is TRBD2 (5 bases). Trimming stripped 5 bases from V and 3 bases from J, with 10 bases between. CDR1 and CDR2 from the germline V gene are LGHNT and FRNRAP. This CDR3 has 14 amino acids. CDR3 residues: CASGAGIDTGELFF. The CDR3 bases are TGTGCTAGTGGTGCCGGGATCGACACCGGGGAGCTGTTTTTT.

This clonotype has a count of ten or more. The chain combines TRBV27 with TRBJ1-2, with no clear D. The V end lost 3 bases, the J end lost 7 bases, and 15 bases lay between the germline ends. The CDR3 is made up of 14 amino acids. Germline V gives CDR1 MNHEY, CDR2 SMNVEV (reference sequence). The CDR3 region has the DNA TGTGCCAGCAGTTTCTCCCTGAGCTCGGGTGGCTACACCTTC. Its translation is CASSFSLSSGGYTF.

This clonotype was detected only a few times. The rearrangement joins TRBV11-2 to TRBJ2-3; 9 nucleotides agree with TRBD2. V lost 2 bases and J lost 4; bases outside the gene matches: 7. This CDR3 spans 16 amino acids. Germline V gene data show CDR1 as SGHAT and CDR2 as FQNNGV. CDR3 amino acids: CASSLSSSGSADTQYF. The CDR3 DNA reads TGTGCCAGCAGCTTAAGTAGTAGCGGGAGTGCAGATACGCAGTATTTT.

This clonotype occurred once. The chain is built from TRBV20-1 and TRBJ2-5; the D call may be TRBD1 or TRBD2 (6 bases each). V shed 6 bases and J shed 5 bases, with 19 bases lying between them. The germline V gene encodes CDR1 DFQATT and CDR2 SNEGSKA (reference sequence). The CDR3 runs to 14 residues. This CDR3 is CSAKGDFPVETQYF. The DNA for the CDR3 is TGCAGTGCCAAGGGGGACTTCCCCGTTGAGACCCAGTACTTC.

There are many counts of this clonotype. The gene calls are TRBV24-1 and TRBJ1-2, with 12 bases lining up with TRBD1. Per the germline V gene, CDR1 is KGHDR and CDR2 is SFDVKD. This CDR3 is 17 amino acids long. V dropped 5 bases and J dropped 2; count of bases not matched to a gene: 8. CDR3 DNA sequence: TGTGCCACCAGTGGGCGGGACAGGGGGCTCGGGAACTATGGCTACACCTTC. The encoded protein is CATSGRDRGLGNYGYTF.

In its sample, this clonotype was seen many times. The V gene is TRBV20-1, the J gene TRBJ2-7; 7 bases align to TRBD1. The J segment lost 0 bases and the V segment lost 4 bases, leaving 9 bases of the junction unmatched. Germline assignment: CDR1 DFQATT and CDR2 SNEGSKA (reference sequence). CDR3 length: 15 amino acids. This chain's CDR3 is CSANRPGQSSYEQYF. As DNA, the CDR3 is TGCAGTGCTAATCGCCCGGGACAGAGCTCCTACGAGCAGTACTTC.

There are many counts of this clonotype. V gene TRBV7-2 combines with J gene TRBJ1-2, with no clear D. The CDR3 loop spans 12 amino acids. Germline V lookup: CDR1 SGHTA, CDR2 FQGNSA. Trimming removed 3 bases at V and 7 bases at J, with 9 bases between. The CDR3 coding sequence is TGTGCCAGCAGCTTGAGAGGATCTGGCTACACCTTC. Its translation is CASSLRGSGYTF.